The rows below give T cell receptor beta chains drawn from one sample of a study of blood T cell repertoires in COVID-19. Some clones are missing from TCRdb's copy, which holds only in-frame ones; the method was immunoSEQ multiplex PCR. The sample includes about 210,000 clones, around 83% of them seen just once. Source material: peripheral blood. The receptors here all came from a middle-aged man with active or convalescent COVID-19. The CDR3 runs from the conserved cysteine through the conserved F or W. D genes are given only for firm matches. Clone size is given for some rows only: seen once, a few or many times, or a class if the clone is expanded.

clone size | J gene | D gene | V gene | CDR3 protein | CDR3 DNA
NA | TRBJ2-7 | TRBD1 | TRBV29-1 | CSFQGDRYEQYF | TGCAGCTTCCAGGGGGACCGTTACGAGCAGTACTTC
NA | TRBJ1-2 | TRBD1 | TRBV7-9 | CASSQAGQGNGYTF | TGTGCCAGCAGCCAGGCGGGACAGGGAAATGGCTACACCTTC
many | TRBJ1-3 | NA | TRBV6-5 | CASGRGASSGNTIYF | TGTGCCAGCGGTCGCGGGGCATCCTCTGGAAACACCATATATTTT
NA | TRBJ1-5 | NA | TRBV5-8 | CASSSDRGKRYQPQHF | TGTGCCAGCAGCTCGGACCGGGGGAAGAGGTATCAGCCCCAGCATTTT
NA | TRBJ2-5 | TRBD2 | TRBV9 | CASSVTSKETQYF | TGTGCCAGCAGCGTGACTAGCAAGGAGACCCAGTACTTC
once | TRBJ2-3 | NA | TRBV27 | CASSLGASEDTQYF | TGTGCCAGCAGTTTAGGGGCGAGCGAAGATACGCAGTATTTT
once | TRBJ2-5 | TRBD2 | TRBV3-1/TRBV3-2 | CASSQGGGLAGVETQYF | TGTGCCAGCAGCCAAGGAGGGGGACTAGCGGGAGTAGAGACCCAGTACTTC
NA | TRBJ1-4 | TRBD1 | TRBV15 | CATSRESGTGEKLFF | TGTGCCACCAGCAGAGAATCTGGGACAGGTGAAAAACTGTTTTTT
NA | TRBJ2-7 | TRBD1 | TRBV5-5 | CASSWGTENEQYF | TGTGCCAGCAGCTGGGGGACAGAGAACGAGCAGTACTTC
NA | TRBJ1-3 | TRBD1 | TRBV28 | CASLDRGEGNTIYF | TGTGCCAGCCTAGACAGGGGGGAAGGAAACACCATATATTTT
NA | TRBJ1-2 | TRBD1 | TRBV6-5 | CASSYSGTVHGYTF | TGTGCCAGCAGTTACTCAGGGACAGTCCATGGCTACACCTTC
NA | TRBJ1-4 | TRBD1 | TRBV5-4 | CASSRWDREKLFF | TGTGCCAGCAGCCGCTGGGACAGGGAAAAACTGTTTTTT
NA | TRBJ1-2 | NA | TRBV29-1 | CSVVSGEHQIPSYGYTF | TGCAGCGTTGTGTCAGGGGAACACCAGATCCCTTCCTATGGCTACACCTTC
few | TRBJ1-3 | TRBD1 | TRBV9 | CASSAGQGPGNTIYF | TGTGCCAGCAGCGCCGGACAGGGACCTGGAAACACCATATATTTT
NA | TRBJ1-3 | TRBD1 | TRBV2 | CASSSRQGSSGNTIYF | TGTGCCAGCAGTTCCCGACAGGGGAGCTCTGGAAACACCATATATTTT
NA | TRBJ2-1 | TRBD1 | TRBV9 | CASSVKGDRVNNEQFF | TGTGCCAGCAGCGTTAAGGGGGACAGGGTCAACAATGAGCAGTTCTTC
NA | TRBJ2-5 | NA | TRBV7-6 | CASSAGIGGETQYF | TGTGCCAGCAGCGCAGGAATAGGGGGTGAGACCCAGTACTTC
NA | TRBJ2-2 | TRBD1 | TRBV10-2 | CASLDRAATGELFF | TGCGCCAGCTTGGACAGGGCGGCCACCGGGGAGCTGTTTTTT
NA | TRBJ1-5 | NA | TRBV6-5 | CASQRTGNQPQHF | TGTGCCAGCCAACGTACGGGCAATCAGCCCCAGCATTTT
NA | TRBJ1-6 | NA | TRBV19 | CASSIDKQPYNSPLHF | TGTGCCAGTAGTATAGATAAACAGCCCTATAATTCACCCCTCCACTTT
NA | TRBJ1-2 | NA | TRBV5-6 | CASSLVGARGYTF | TGTGCCAGCAGCCTCGTGGGGGCAAGAGGCTACACCTTC
few | TRBJ1-2 | NA | TRBV6-1 | CASSEMGDYGYTF | TGTGCCAGCAGTGAAATGGGAGACTATGGCTACACCTTC
NA | TRBJ1-1 | NA | TRBV6-2/TRBV6-3 | CASSYSTLGTEAFF | TGTGCCAGCAGTTACTCGACCCTAGGCACTGAAGCTTTCTTT
NA | TRBJ1-1 | NA | TRBV30 | CAWSVRDGGMGTEAFF | TGTGCCTGGAGTGTTCGGGATGGGGGGATGGGTACTGAAGCTTTCTTT
NA | TRBJ1-2 | NA | TRBV7-9 | CASRHSAVEGGYTF | TGTGCCAGCAGGCATAGCGCGGTGGAGGGGGGCTACACCTTC